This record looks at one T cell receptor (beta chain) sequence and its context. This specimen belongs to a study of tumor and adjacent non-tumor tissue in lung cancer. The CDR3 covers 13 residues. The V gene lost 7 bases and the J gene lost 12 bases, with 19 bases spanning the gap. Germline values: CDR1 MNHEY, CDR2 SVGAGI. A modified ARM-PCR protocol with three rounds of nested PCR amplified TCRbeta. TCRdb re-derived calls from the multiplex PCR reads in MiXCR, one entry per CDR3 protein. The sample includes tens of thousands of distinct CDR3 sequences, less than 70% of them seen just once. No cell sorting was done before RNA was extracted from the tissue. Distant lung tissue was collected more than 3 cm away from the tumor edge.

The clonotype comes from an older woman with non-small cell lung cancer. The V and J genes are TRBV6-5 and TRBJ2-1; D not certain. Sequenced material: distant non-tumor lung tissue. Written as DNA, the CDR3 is TGTGCCAGCAAGTACTCGAATACCGGCGGGCAGTTCTTC. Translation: CASKYSNTGGQFF.